A selection of T cell receptor beta chains follows, all from one sample in a study of T cells in Graves' hyperthyroidism and ophthalmopathy. Each CDR3 protein is one row after TCRdb ran MiXCR on the multiplex PCR reads. Here the sample spans around 570,000 distinct CDR3 sequences, about 20% being singletons. The sample consisted of blood. Receptors originate from a man aged 35 to 55 with Graves' ophthalmopathy. The CDR3 runs from the conserved cysteine through the conserved F or W. D genes are given only for firm matches. A clone size is listed for some rows: how often the clone was seen (once, few, many), or a class if it is expanded.

j_call,d_call,clone_size,v_call,cdr3_nt,cdr3_aa
TRBJ1-3,NA,NA,TRBV27,TGTGCCAGCAGTTTGTCTCGTGCCTCGGGAAACACCATATATTTT,CASSLSRASGNTIYF
TRBJ2-2,NA,few,TRBV19,TGTGCCAGTGAGCAAACAAACACCGGGGAGCTGTTTTTT,CASEQTNTGELFF
TRBJ2-2,TRBD1,many,TRBV30,TGTGCCTGGAAGACAGGGGCGGTGGCCGGGGAGCTGTTTTTT,CAWKTGAVAGELFF
TRBJ2-2,NA,many,TRBV6-1,TGTGCCAGCAGTCCGGAACTAGCGAACACCGGGGAGCTGTTTTTT,CASSPELANTGELFF
TRBJ2-4,TRBD1,NA,TRBV7-2,TGTGCCAGCAGATTCGAACCGGGACAGGATGGCAGGGTGGCCAAAAACATTCAGTACTTC,CASRFEPGQDGRVAKNIQYF
TRBJ2-5,NA,many,TRBV11-3,TGTGCCAGCAGCTTAGGACTAGAATCCGAGACCCAGTACTTC,CASSLGLESETQYF
TRBJ1-5,NA,NA,TRBV24-1,TGTGCCACCAGTGTGGCTGATGGCAATCAGCCCCAGCATTTT,CATSVADGNQPQHF
TRBJ1-5,NA,NA,TRBV27,TGTGCCAGCAGCCCGACCGACGGGGGCTATCAGCCCCAGCATTTT,CASSPTDGGYQPQHF
TRBJ2-1,TRBD2,few,TRBV28,TGTGCCAGCAAAGGGCTTAGCGGGAGAGGCAATGAGCAGTTCTTC,CASKGLSGRGNEQFF
TRBJ2-7,TRBD2,many,TRBV20-1,TGCAGTGCTAGAGAAGGGACTAGCGGGGGCTACGAGCAGTACTTC,CSAREGTSGGYEQYF
TRBJ1-5,NA,NA,TRBV6-1,TGTGCCAGCAGTCCCCGCGTTTTTGGCAATCAGCCCCAGCATTTT,CASSPRVFGNQPQHF
TRBJ1-4,NA,NA,TRBV4-2,TGTGCCAGCAGCCAAGGGGGCAGGGCTCAGGAAAAACTGTTTTTT,CASSQGGRAQEKLFF
TRBJ1-4,TRBD1,many,TRBV5-1,TGCGCCAGCAGCTGGACAGGGACCAAGATTGAAAAACTGTTTTTT,CASSWTGTKIEKLFF
TRBJ1-5,NA,few,TRBV12-3/TRBV12-4,TGTGCCAGCAGTTTATCCAGTCAGCCCCAGCATTTT,CASSLSSQPQHF
TRBJ2-2,TRBD2,NA,TRBV24-1,TGTGCCACCAGTAAGCGAACTAGCGGTTCGAACACCGGGGAGCTGTTTTTT,CATSKRTSGSNTGELFF
TRBJ2-7,TRBD2,NA,TRBV7-8,TGTGCCAGCAGCTTGTATCTAGCGGGGGCCTCCAACGCTTACGAGCAGTACTTC,CASSLYLAGASNAYEQYF
TRBJ1-1,NA,NA,TRBV6-1,TGTGCCAGCAGGCTGGGTACTGAAGCTTTCTTT,CASRLGTEAFF
TRBJ2-3,NA,few,TRBV6-2/TRBV6-3,TGTGCCAGCAATGGCGGGGGCACAGATACGCAGTATTTT,CASNGGGTDTQYF
TRBJ2-3,TRBD1,few,TRBV5-1,TGCGCCAGCAGCCCCCGACAGGGCATTCTCACAGATACGCAGTATTTT,CASSPRQGILTDTQYF
TRBJ2-7,NA,NA,TRBV19,TGTGCCAGTAGTATAGGGAGAGACGAGCAGTACTTC,CASSIGRDEQYF
TRBJ2-7,TRBD2,once,TRBV4-1,TGCGCCAGCAGCCAAGATCCCGGGAGGGTCTACGAGCAGTACTTC,CASSQDPGRVYEQYF
TRBJ2-1,TRBD2,NA,TRBV12-5,TGTGCTAGTGGGCCTGGCACTAGCGGGAAGGTCGGTGAGCAGTTCTTC,CASGPGTSGKVGEQFF
TRBJ1-6,NA,many,TRBV3-1,TGTGCCAGCAAACGGGGCGGAAGTAATTCACCCCTCCACTTT,CASKRGGSNSPLHF
TRBJ1-1,NA,many,TRBV18,TGTGCCAGCTCCACCCTGGGCACTGAAGCTTTCTTT,CASSTLGTEAFF
TRBJ1-5,NA,NA,TRBV6-2/TRBV6-3,TGTGCCAGCAGTTACAACCCGAATCAGCCCCAGCATTTT,CASSYNPNQPQHF
TRBJ2-1,NA,many,TRBV7-2,TGTGCCAGCAGTCCGACAGGGAGGTCCTACAATGAGCAGTTCTTC,CASSPTGRSYNEQFF
TRBJ2-7,NA,many,TRBV18,TGTGCCAGCTTCCGGGACACGGGGAGGGAGCAGTACTTC,CASFRDTGREQYF
TRBJ2-1,TRBD1,few,TRBV18,TGTGCCAGCTCACCTACTGAGGGGGCCGGTGAGCAGTTCTTC,CASSPTEGAGEQFF
TRBJ2-1,NA,many,TRBV12-3/TRBV12-4,TGTGCCAGCAGTTTGCGGGCATCCCTACCCTACAATGAGCAGTTCTTC,CASSLRASLPYNEQFF
TRBJ1-2,NA,few,TRBV6-1,TGTGCCAGCAGTGAAGTGTTCCAGTCTAACTATGGCTACACCTTC,CASSEVFQSNYGYTF
TRBJ2-2,TRBD2,many,TRBV7-9,TGTGCCAGCAGCTTAGAGGCGGGGGCCGGGGAGCTGTTTTTT,CASSLEAGAGELFF